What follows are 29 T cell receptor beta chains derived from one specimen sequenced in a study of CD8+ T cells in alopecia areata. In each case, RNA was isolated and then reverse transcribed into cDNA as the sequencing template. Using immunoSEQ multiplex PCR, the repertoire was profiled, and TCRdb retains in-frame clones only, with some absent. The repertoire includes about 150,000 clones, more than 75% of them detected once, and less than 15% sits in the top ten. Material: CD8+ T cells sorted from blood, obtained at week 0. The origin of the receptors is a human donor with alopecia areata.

CDR3 sequence (DNA): TGTGCCAGCAGCGCATCCTCTCAGAGTGGAGATACGCAGTATTTT. It translates to CASSASSQSGDTQYF. The rearrangement joins TRBV9 to TRBJ2-3; the D is unclear. Germline CDR1 is SGDLS and CDR2 is YYNGEE. The CDR3 runs 15 residues. Trimming shortened V by 3 bases and J by 5 bases, and 16 bases separated the two germline ends.

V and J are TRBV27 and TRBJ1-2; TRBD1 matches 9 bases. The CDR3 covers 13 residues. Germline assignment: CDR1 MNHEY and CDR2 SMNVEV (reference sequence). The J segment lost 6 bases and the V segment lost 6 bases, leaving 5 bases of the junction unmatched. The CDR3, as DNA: TGTGCCAGCAGCCCCGGGACAGGGCATGGCTACACCTTC. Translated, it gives CASSPGTGHGYTF.

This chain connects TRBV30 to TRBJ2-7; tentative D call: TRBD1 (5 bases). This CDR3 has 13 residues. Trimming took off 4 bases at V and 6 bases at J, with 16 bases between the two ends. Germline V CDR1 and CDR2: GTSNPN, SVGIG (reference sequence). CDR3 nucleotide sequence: TGTGCCTGGACCTTGGGGCGGCTGGGCGAGCAGTACTTC. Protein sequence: CAWTLGRLGEQYF. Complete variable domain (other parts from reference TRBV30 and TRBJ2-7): SQTIHQWPATLVQPVGSPLSLECTVEGTSNPNLYWYRQAAGRGLQLLFYSVGIGQISSEVPQNLSASRPQDRQFILSSKKLLLSDSGFYLCAWTLGRLGEQYFGPGTRLTVT.

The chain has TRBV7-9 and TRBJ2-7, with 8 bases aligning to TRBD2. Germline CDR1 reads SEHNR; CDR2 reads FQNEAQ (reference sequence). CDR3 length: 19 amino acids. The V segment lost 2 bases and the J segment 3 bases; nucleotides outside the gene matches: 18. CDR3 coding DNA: TGTGCCAGCAGCTTAACGTTATTTCACACCCCGGGACTAGTCTACGAGCAGTACTTC. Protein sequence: CASSLTLFHTPGLVYEQYF.

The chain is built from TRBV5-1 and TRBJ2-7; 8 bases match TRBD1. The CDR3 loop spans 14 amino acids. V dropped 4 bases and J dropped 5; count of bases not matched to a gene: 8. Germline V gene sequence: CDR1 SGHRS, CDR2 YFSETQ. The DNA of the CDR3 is TGCGCCAGCAGCATGGCAGGGGGCCTAAACGAGCAGTACTTC. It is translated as CASSMAGGLNEQYF.

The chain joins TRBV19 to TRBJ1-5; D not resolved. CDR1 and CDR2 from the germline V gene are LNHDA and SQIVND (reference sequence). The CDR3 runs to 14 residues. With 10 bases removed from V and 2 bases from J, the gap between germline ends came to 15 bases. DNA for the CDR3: TGTGCCACTAGCTTATGGATGGGCAATCAGCCCCAGCATTTT. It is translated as CATSLWMGNQPQHF.

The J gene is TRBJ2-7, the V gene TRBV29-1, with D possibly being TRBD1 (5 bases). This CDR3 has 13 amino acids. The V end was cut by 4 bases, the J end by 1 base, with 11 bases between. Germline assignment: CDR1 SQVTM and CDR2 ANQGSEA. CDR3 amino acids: CSVVHPGSYEQYF. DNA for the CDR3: TGCAGCGTTGTTCATCCAGGGTCCTACGAGCAGTACTTC.

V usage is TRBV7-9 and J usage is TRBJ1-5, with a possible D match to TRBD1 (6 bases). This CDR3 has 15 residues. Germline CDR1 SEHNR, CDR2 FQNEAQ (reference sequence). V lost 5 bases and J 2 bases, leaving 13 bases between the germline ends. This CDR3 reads CASSQGQGGNQPQHF. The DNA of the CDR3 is TGTGCCAGCAGCCAGGGGCAGGGAGGCAATCAGCCCCAGCATTTT.

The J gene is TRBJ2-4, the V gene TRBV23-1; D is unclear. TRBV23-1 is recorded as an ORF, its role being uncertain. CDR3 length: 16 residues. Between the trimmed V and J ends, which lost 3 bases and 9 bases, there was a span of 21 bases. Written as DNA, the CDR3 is TGCGCCAGCAGTCACCCCCCTCACGGGTGTGTAGGCATTCAGTACTTC. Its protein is CASSHPPHGCVGIQYF.

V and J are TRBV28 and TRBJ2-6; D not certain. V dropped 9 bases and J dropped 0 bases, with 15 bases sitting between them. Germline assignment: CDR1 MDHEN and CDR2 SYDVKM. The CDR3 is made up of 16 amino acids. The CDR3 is CASREDVYSGANVLTF. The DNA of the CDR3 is TGTGCCAGTCGAGAGGACGTGTACTCTGGGGCCAACGTCCTGACTTTC.

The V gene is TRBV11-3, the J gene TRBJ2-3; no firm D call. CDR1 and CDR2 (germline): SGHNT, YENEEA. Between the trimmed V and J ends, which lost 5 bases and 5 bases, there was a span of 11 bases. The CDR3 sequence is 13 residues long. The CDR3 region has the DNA TGTGCCAGCAGCCCTCGGACGGGAGATACGCAGTATTTT. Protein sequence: CASSPRTGDTQYF.

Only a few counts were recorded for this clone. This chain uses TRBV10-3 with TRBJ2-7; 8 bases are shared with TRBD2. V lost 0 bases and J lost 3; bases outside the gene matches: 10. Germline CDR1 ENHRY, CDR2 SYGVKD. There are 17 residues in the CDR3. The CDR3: CAISESRAAGGSYEQYF. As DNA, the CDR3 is TGTGCCATCAGTGAGTCGAGGGCGGCGGGAGGAAGCTACGAGCAGTACTTC.

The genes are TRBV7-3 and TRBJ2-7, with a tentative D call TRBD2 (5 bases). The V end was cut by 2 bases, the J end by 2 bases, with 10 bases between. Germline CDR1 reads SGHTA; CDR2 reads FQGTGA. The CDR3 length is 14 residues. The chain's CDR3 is CASSLSAGAYEQYF. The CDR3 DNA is TGTGCCAGCAGCTTATCAGCCGGGGCCTACGAGCAGTACTTC.

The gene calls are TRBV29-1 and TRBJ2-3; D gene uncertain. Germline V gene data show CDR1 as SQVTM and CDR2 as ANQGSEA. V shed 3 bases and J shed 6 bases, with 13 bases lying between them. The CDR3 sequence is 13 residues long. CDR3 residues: CSVEGKGPDTQYF. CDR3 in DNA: TGCAGCGTTGAGGGGAAAGGCCCGGATACGCAGTATTTT.

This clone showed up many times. The CDR3 protein is CASSLSRVLDTGELFF. For the CDR3, the DNA is TGTGCCAGCAGCCTAAGTCGGGTATTGGACACCGGGGAGCTGTTTTTT. V gene TRBV9 combines with J gene TRBJ2-2, with D unclear. There are 16 residues in the CDR3. The germline V gene encodes CDR1 SGDLS and CDR2 YYNGEE. V dropped 4 bases and J dropped 3 bases, with 16 bases sitting between them.

The CDR3 nucleotides read TGTGCCAGCAGCTCGCAGTTCTTC. Amino acids: CASSSQFF. The rearrangement links TRBV7-9 to TRBJ2-1; D is undetermined. The CDR3 has 8 residues. Trimming pared 4 bases from V and 12 bases from J, leaving 1 base between. The germline gives CDR1 SEHNR, CDR2 FQNEAQ (reference sequence).

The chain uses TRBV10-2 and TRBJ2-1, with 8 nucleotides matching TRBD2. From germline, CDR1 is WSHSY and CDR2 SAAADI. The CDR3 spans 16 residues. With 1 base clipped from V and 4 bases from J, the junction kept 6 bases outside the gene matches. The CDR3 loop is CASSEFVEREYNEQFF. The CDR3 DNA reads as TGCGCCAGCAGTGAGTTCGTCGAGCGGGAGTACAATGAGCAGTTCTTC.

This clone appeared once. CDR3 sequence reads: CASSPDSGAHEQYF. The CDR3 DNA reads TGCGCCAGCAGCCCTGATAGCGGGGCCCACGAGCAGTACTTC. V is TRBV4-1 and J is TRBJ2-7, with 8 positions matching TRBD2. The CDR3 is 14 amino acids. The J segment lost 5 bases and the V segment lost 4 bases, leaving 7 bases of the junction unmatched. Germline V gene data show CDR1 as MGHRA and CDR2 as YSYEKL.

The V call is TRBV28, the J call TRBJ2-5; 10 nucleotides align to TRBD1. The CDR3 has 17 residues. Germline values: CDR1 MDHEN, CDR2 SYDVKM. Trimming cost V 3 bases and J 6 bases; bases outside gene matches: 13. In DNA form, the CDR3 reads TGTGCCAGCAGTTTCCCTACCGACAGGGGGCCTGGAAAGACCCAGTACTTC. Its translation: CASSFPTDRGPGKTQYF.

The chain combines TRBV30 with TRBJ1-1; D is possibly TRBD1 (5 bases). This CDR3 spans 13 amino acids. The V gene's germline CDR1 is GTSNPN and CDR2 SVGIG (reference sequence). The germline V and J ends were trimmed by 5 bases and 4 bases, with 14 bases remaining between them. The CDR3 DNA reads TGTGCCTGGGGGGACGAGACAGTCACTGAAGCTTTCTTT. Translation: CAWGDETVTEAFF.

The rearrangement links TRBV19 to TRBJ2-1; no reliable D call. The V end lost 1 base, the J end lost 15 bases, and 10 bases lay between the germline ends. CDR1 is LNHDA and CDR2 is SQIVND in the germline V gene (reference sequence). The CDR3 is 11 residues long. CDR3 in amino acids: CASSIGAVAFF. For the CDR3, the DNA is TGTGCCAGTAGTATAGGGGCCGTGGCGTTCTTC.

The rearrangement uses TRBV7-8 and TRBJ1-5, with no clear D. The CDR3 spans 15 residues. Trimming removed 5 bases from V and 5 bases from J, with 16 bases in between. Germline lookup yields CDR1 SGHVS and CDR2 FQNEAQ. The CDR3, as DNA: TGTGCCAGCAGCCTAGAGTGGGGTGGGGATCAGCCCCAGCATTTT. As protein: CASSLEWGGDQPQHF.

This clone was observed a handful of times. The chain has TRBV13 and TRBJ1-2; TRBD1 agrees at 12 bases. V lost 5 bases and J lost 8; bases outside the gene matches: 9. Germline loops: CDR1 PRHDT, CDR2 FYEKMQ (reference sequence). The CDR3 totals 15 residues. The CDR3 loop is CASSHGTGGAAGYTF. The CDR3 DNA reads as TGTGCCAGCAGCCATGGGACAGGGGGCGCGGCCGGCTACACCTTC.

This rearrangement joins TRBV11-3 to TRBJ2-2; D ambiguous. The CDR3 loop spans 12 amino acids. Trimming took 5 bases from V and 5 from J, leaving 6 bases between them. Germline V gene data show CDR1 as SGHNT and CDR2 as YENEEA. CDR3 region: CASSPKTGELFF. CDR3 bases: TGTGCCAGCAGCCCTAAGACCGGGGAGCTGTTTTTT.

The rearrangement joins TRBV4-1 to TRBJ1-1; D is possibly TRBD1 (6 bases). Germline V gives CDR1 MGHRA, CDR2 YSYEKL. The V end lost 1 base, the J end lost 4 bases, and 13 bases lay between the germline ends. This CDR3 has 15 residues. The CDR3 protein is CASSQVGGRGTEAFF. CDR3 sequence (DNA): TGCGCCAGCAGCCAAGTCGGGGGCAGGGGCACTGAAGCTTTCTTT.

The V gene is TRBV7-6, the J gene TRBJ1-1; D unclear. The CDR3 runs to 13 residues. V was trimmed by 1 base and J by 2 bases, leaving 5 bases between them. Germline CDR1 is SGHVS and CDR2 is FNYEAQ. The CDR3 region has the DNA TGTGCCAGCAGCTTAGAAGTTAACACTGAAGCTTTCTTT. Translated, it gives CASSLEVNTEAFF.

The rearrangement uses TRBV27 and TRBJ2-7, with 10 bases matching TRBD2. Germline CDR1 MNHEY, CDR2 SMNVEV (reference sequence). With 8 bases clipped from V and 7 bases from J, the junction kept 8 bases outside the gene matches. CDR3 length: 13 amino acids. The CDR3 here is CASGTGLAVEQYF. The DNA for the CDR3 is TGTGCCAGCGGGACCGGACTAGCGGTTGAGCAGTACTTC.

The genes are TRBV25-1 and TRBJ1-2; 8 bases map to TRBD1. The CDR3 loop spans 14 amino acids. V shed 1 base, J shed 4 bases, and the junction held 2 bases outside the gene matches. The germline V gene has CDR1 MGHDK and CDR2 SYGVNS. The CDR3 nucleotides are TGTGCCAGCAGTGAATTGGGGACAGGCTATGGCTACACCTTC. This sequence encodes CASSELGTGYGYTF.

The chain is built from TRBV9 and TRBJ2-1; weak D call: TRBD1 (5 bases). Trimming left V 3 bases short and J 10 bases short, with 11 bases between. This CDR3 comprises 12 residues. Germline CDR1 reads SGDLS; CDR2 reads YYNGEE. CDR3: CASSADSGEQFF. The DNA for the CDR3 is TGTGCCAGCAGCGCAGACAGTGGGGAGCAGTTCTTC.